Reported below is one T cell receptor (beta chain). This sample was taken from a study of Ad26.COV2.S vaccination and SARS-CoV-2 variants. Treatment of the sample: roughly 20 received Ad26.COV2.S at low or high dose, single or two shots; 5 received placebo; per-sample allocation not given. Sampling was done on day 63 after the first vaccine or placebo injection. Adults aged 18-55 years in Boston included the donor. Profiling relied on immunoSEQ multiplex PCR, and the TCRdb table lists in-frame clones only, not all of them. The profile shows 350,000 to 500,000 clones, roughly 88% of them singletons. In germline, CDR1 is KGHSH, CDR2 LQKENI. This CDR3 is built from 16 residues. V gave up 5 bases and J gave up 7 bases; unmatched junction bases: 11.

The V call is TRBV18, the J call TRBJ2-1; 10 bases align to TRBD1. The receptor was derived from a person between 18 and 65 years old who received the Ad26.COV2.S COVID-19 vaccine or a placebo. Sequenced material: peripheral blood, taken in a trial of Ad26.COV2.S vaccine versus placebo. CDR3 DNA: TGTGCCAGCTCAGCTGACAGGGGGCCCCGGGGGAATGAGCAGTTCTTC. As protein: CASSADRGPRGNEQFF.